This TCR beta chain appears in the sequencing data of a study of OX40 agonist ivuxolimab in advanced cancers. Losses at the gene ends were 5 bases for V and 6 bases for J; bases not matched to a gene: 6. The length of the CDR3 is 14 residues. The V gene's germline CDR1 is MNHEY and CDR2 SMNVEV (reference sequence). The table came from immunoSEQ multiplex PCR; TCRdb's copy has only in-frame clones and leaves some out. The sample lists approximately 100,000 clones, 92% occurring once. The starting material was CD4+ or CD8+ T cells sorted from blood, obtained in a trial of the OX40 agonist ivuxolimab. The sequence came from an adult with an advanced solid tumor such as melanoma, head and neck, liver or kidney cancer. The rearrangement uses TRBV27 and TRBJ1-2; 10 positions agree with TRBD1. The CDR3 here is CASSPQTGGHGYTF. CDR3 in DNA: TGTGCCAGCAGTCCACAGACAGGGGGCCATGGCTACACCTTC.